This T cell receptor beta chain is from a study of T cell responses to AZD1222 COVID-19 vaccine. As for this clone: The antigen remains undetermined.

Whole-study results and caveats: The breadth and depth of Spike-specific TCRs increased once two AZD1222 doses had been given. Donors were chiefly white British, with a greater number of females, and clonal diversity was perhaps underestimated.

Only in-frame clones appear in the TCRdb table, and some are missing; sequencing was by immunoSEQ multiplex PCR. The sample has roughly 81,000 clones, 65% to 90% seen once. This CDR3 is built from 14 residues. Losses at the gene ends were 8 bases for V and 5 bases for J; bases not matched to a gene: 8. Germline V lookup: CDR1 MDHEN, CDR2 SYDVKM. This clonotype was sampled from an adult in good health. V and J are TRBV28 and TRBJ1-5; 8 positions match TRBD1. The sequences come from peripheral blood, collected on day 0 of AZD1222 vaccination. The CDR3 nucleotides are TGTGCCAGCCGTAGTACAGGGGGTTATCAGCCCCAGCATTTT. This translates into CASRSTGGYQPQHF.